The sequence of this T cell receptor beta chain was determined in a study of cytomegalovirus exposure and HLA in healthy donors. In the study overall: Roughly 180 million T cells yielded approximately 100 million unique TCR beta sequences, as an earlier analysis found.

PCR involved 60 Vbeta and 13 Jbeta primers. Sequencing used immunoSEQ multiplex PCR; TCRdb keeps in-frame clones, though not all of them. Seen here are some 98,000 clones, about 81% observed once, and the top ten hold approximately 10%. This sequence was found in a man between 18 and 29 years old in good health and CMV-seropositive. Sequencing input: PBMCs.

The CDR3 DNA sequence: TGTGCCAGCAGTTTCGTTGGGAGTCAAGAGACCCAGTACTTC. Amino acid sequence: CASSFVGSQETQYF. V and J are TRBV27 and TRBJ2-5, with TRBD2 as a possible D gene (5 bases). There are 14 residues in the CDR3. V was pared by 3 bases and J by 2 bases, with 10 bases between. CDR1 and CDR2 (germline): MNHEY, SMNVEV (reference sequence).